The source of this T cell receptor (beta chain) is a study of cytomegalovirus exposure and HLA in healthy donors. Note on this clone: Its antigen is unidentified.

The PCR ran on 60 Vbeta and 13 Jbeta primers. Produced via immunoSEQ multiplex PCR; TCRdb's table is partial and in-frame only. Of roughly 110,000 clones in the sample, under 80% were seen once. Findings and limits, study-wide: CMV serostatus was the sole immune exposure data available. A few chains linked to CMV were shown in vitro to be specific for CMV antigens.

The length of the CDR3 is 14 residues. V was trimmed by 0 bases and J by 3 bases, leaving 8 bases between them. The germline V gene encodes CDR1 SGHRS and CDR2 YFSETQ. This TCR was sampled from a man in his sixties in good health and CMV-seronegative. The chain links TRBV5-1 to TRBJ2-3, with D hard to call. Source material: PBMCs. In DNA form, the CDR3 reads TGCGCCAGCAGCTTGGGGTCGAGGACAGATACGCAGTATTTT. It yields the protein CASSLGSRTDTQYF.